The 21 T cell receptor beta chains listed next were all sequenced from one sample in a study of blood T cell repertoires in COVID-19. The repertoire was sequenced with immunoSEQ multiplex PCR; TCRdb's copy has only in-frame clones and lacks some. The table records 450,000 to 500,000 clones, 70% to 90% of them present only once. Material: PBMCs or T cells enriched from blood (not recorded which). These receptors all stem from a woman aged 55-70 years who had recovered from COVID-19.

The chain carries TRBV11-2 and TRBJ1-2; D gene unclear. Germline CDR1 and CDR2: SGHAT and FQNNGV. Trimming removed 9 bases from V and 0 bases from J, with 14 bases in between. The CDR3 is made up of 14 amino acids. This CDR3 reads CARQRPDTNYGYTF. The DNA of the CDR3 is TGTGCCAGGCAGCGACCAGATACTAACTATGGCTACACCTTC.

In regard to this clone: The sample carries other DNA sequences with the same CDR3. The J gene is TRBJ1-3, the V gene TRBV30, with D tentatively TRBD1 (5 bases). V was clipped by 4 bases and J by 2 bases, with 6 bases between them. From germline, CDR1 is GTSNPN and CDR2 SVGIG (reference sequence). This CDR3 contains 12 residues. The CDR3 DNA reads TGTGCCTGGACGGGGGCTGGAAACACCATATATTTT. This encodes CAWTGAGNTIYF. The entire variable domain, with the rest obtained from reference TRBV30 and TRBJ1-3, is as follows: SQTIHQWPATLVQPVGSPLSLECTVEGTSNPNLYWYRQAAGRGLQLLFYSVGIGQISSEVPQNLSASRPQDRQFILSSKKLLLSDSGFYLCAWTGAGNTIYFGEGSWLTVV.

The chain uses TRBV18 and TRBJ1-5, with 11 bases aligning to TRBD1. The CDR3 totals 15 residues. V was pared by 3 bases and J by 6 bases, with 4 bases of the junction left unmatched. Germline CDR1 and CDR2: KGHSH and LQKENI. The DNA of the CDR3 is TGTGCCAGCTCACCGGACAGGGGGCGCGGTCAGCCCCAGCATTTT. Amino acid sequence: CASSPDRGRGQPQHF. Full variable domain (rest looked up from reference TRBV18 and TRBJ1-5): NAGVMQNPRHLVRRRGQEARLRCSPMKGHSHVYWYRQLPEEGLKFMVYLQKENIIDESGMPKERFSAEFPKEGPSILRIQQVVRGDSAAYFCASSPDRGRGQPQHFGDGTRLSIL.

The rearrangement links TRBV10-3 to TRBJ1-2; no reliable D call. CDR3 length equals 12 residues. CDR1 is ENHRY and CDR2 is SYGVKD in the germline V gene. V lost 11 bases, J lost 4 bases, and 14 bases lay in between. The CDR3 loop is CASAGEGYGYTF. As DNA, the CDR3 is TGTGCCTCCGCCGGGGAGGGCTATGGCTACACCTTC.

V gene TRBV29-1 combines with J gene TRBJ2-7, with D possibly matching TRBD2 (6 bases). Trimming removed 7 bases at V and 3 bases at J, with 13 bases between. Germline values: CDR1 SQVTM, CDR2 ANQGSEA. The CDR3 runs 12 residues. This CDR3 is CSATGSGYEQYV. Written as DNA, the CDR3 is TGCAGCGCCACGGGTAGCGGCTACGAGCAGTACGTC.

The V and J genes are TRBV6-1 and TRBJ2-4; D call uncertain. This CDR3 contains 14 residues. Trimming took 2 bases from V and 0 from J, leaving 5 bases between them. Germline CDR1 MNHNS, CDR2 SASEGT. CDR3 bases: TGTGCCAGCAGTGAAAGAGTAGCCAAAAACATTCAGTACTTC. It is translated as CASSERVAKNIQYF.

The chain recombines TRBV7-2 with TRBJ2-1; D is perhaps TRBD1 (6 bases). This CDR3 has 15 amino acids. Trimming removed 4 bases from V and 2 bases from J, with 12 bases in between. The germline CDR1 and CDR2 sequences are SGHTA and FQGNSA. The CDR3 DNA sequence: TGTGCCAGCAGCTACACACAGGGAACCTACAATGAGCAGTTCTTC. Translating gives CASSYTQGTYNEQFF. Full variable domain (missing parts from reference TRBV7-2 and TRBJ2-1): GAGVSQSPSNKVTEKGKDVELRCDPISGHTALYWYRQSLGQGLEFLIYFQGNSAPDKSGLPSDRFSAERTGGSVSTLTIQRTQQEDSAVYLCASSYTQGTYNEQFFGPGTRLTVL.

The V and J genes are TRBV28 and TRBJ2-3, with 9 bases aligning to TRBD2. Germline V gene sequence: CDR1 MDHEN, CDR2 SYDVKM. V gave up 6 bases and J gave up 2 bases; unmatched junction bases: 9. The CDR3 covers 16 residues. The CDR3 nucleotides read TGTGCCAGCAGCTTTAGCGGGGGCCCCTCCACAGATACGCAGTATTTT. Its translation is CASSFSGGPSTDTQYF.

This chain joins TRBV18 and TRBJ2-2; 7 bases are shared with TRBD1. In germline, CDR1 is KGHSH, CDR2 LQKENI. V lost 3 bases and J lost 8; bases outside the gene matches: 9. CDR3 length equals 15 residues. The CDR3 region is CASSPGTVNLGELFF. DNA for the CDR3: TGTGCCAGCTCACCCGGGACAGTGAACTTGGGGGAGCTGTTTTTT.

This clone was picked up one time. CDR3 residues: CASSQTIGTKNTEAFF. CDR3 DNA: TGCGCCAGCAGCCAAACGATAGGGACAAAGAACACTGAAGCTTTCTTT. V usage is TRBV4-1 and J usage is TRBJ1-1; D is possibly TRBD1 (6 bases). This CDR3 has 16 residues. From germline, CDR1 is MGHRA and CDR2 YSYEKL. Trimming removed 2 bases from V and 1 base from J, with 14 bases in between.

This clone was counted once. This chain links TRBV15 with TRBJ2-5, with 7 bases matching TRBD1. The germline gives CDR1 LNHNV, CDR2 YYDKDF (reference sequence). V lost 1 base to trimming and J lost 5 bases; unmatched junction nucleotides: 10. The CDR3 runs 16 residues. CDR3: CATSRVSSPTGETQYF. CDR3 in DNA: TGTGCCACCAGCAGAGTTAGCTCCCCGACAGGGGAGACCCAGTACTTC. Using reference TRBV15 and TRBJ2-5 for the parts outside the CDR3, the full variable domain is DAMVIQNPRYQVTQFGKPVTLSCSQTLNHNVMYWYQQKSSQAPKLLFHYYDKDFNNEADTPDNFQSRRPNTSFCFLDIRSPGLGDTAMYLCATSRVSSPTGETQYFGPGTRLLVL.

This clone has more than one count but fewer than ten. The chain uses TRBV3-1 (or the pseudogene TRBV3-2) and TRBJ2-1; 7 bases match TRBD1. CDR1 and CDR2 (germline): LGHDT, YNNKEL (reference sequence). V lost 2 bases and J lost 4; bases outside the gene matches: 5. The CDR3 runs 15 residues. The CDR3 nucleotides are TGTGCCAGCAGCCAATTGACAGGGTCGTACAATGAGCAGTTCTTC. It translates to CASSQLTGSYNEQFF.

The V and J genes are TRBV7-8 and TRBJ2-7, with D tentatively TRBD1 (5 bases). The V and J ends lost 5 bases and 0 bases respectively, with 17 bases between them. The CDR3 spans 16 residues. Germline V gene lookup returns CDR1 SGHVS and CDR2 FQNEAQ. The CDR3 sequence: CASSELQGFSSYEQYF. CDR3 coding DNA: TGTGCCAGCAGCGAACTCCAGGGCTTTAGCTCCTACGAGCAGTACTTC. The complete variable domain, with remaining parts taken from reference TRBV7-8 and TRBJ2-7, reads GAGVSQSPRYKVAKRGQDVALRCDPISGHVSLFWYQQALGQGPEFLTYFQNEAQLDKSGLPSDRFFAERPEGSVSTLKIQRTQQEDSAVYLCASSELQGFSSYEQYFGPGTRLTVT.

The CDR3 DNA follows: TGTGCCAGAACCCACCAGGGAAAAAAAGAGACCCAGTACTTC. This gives the protein CARTHQGKKETQYF. V is TRBV5-3 and J is TRBJ2-5; possible D gene TRBD1, 5 bases. TRBV5-3 is annotated as an ORF whose role is uncertain. Trimming cost V 6 bases and J 3 bases, with 15 bases left between them. The CDR3 has 14 amino acids.

The chain couples TRBV24-1 to TRBJ1-2; no definite D call. In germline, CDR1 is KGHDR, CDR2 SFDVKD. Trimming cost V 5 bases and J 0 bases, with 6 bases left between them. The CDR3 is made up of 13 amino acids. The CDR3 loop is CATSGQANYGYTF. CDR3 sequence (DNA): TGTGCCACCAGTGGGCAGGCTAACTATGGCTACACCTTC.

The chain uses TRBV27 and TRBJ2-7; 8 nucleotides match TRBD2. Germline loops: CDR1 MNHEY, CDR2 SMNVEV (reference sequence). This CDR3 contains 14 residues. V lost 3 bases, J lost 9 bases, and 10 bases stayed unmatched. This chain's CDR3 is CASSFRRGGGGQYV. In DNA form, the CDR3 reads TGTGCCAGCAGTTTCCGCCGGGGGGGAGGAGGGCAGTACGTC.

V usage is TRBV27 and J usage is TRBJ2-7, with 9 bases fitting TRBD2. Germline CDR1 reads MNHEY; CDR2 reads SMNVEV (reference sequence). With 5 bases clipped from V and 4 bases from J, the junction kept 12 bases outside the gene matches. This CDR3 spans 16 amino acids. The CDR3 reads CASSPRSAGGPYEQYF. CDR3 DNA sequence: TGTGCCAGCAGTCCCCGTTCAGCGGGGGGCCCATACGAGCAGTACTTC.

The gene calls are TRBV4-1 and TRBJ1-1; no firm D call. The CDR3 is made up of 15 amino acids. V was cut by 7 bases and J by 6 bases, with 21 bases left in between. The V gene's germline CDR1 is MGHRA and CDR2 YSYEKL. This CDR3 reads CASKNIREKAPEAFF. DNA of the CDR3: TGCGCCAGCAAAAATATCCGGGAGAAGGCCCCTGAAGCTTTCTTT.

This sequence joins TRBV5-4 and TRBJ2-2; 8 positions agree with TRBD1. The CDR3 is made up of 15 amino acids. J was trimmed by 0 bases and V by 3 bases; bases with no gene match: 1. CDR1 SGHNT and CDR2 YYREEE come from the germline V gene (reference sequence). CDR3 bases: TGTGCCAGCAGCTGGGGACAGGCGAACACCGGGGAGCTGTTTTTT. Amino acids: CASSWGQANTGELFF.

DNA of the CDR3: TGTGCCAGCAGCTTGGAGGGGACAGGGCTCCCTGGGGGCTACACCTTC. Its translation is CASSLEGTGLPGGYTF. The chain joins TRBV5-6 to TRBJ1-2; 9 bases align to TRBD1. The CDR3 runs to 16 residues. The germline V gene encodes CDR1 SGHDT and CDR2 YYEEEE. V was pared by 0 bases and J by 8 bases, with 11 bases of the junction left unmatched.

The chain has TRBV3-1 (or the pseudogene TRBV3-2) and TRBJ1-2, with D possibly being TRBD1 (6 bases). The CDR3 is made up of 14 amino acids. V lost 4 bases, J lost 8 bases, and 17 bases lay in between. The V gene's germline CDR1 is LGHDT and CDR2 YNNKEL (reference sequence). The CDR3 reads CASSPDRILRGYTF. The CDR3 coding sequence is TGTGCCAGCAGCCCCGACAGGATATTGAGGGGCTACACCTTC.